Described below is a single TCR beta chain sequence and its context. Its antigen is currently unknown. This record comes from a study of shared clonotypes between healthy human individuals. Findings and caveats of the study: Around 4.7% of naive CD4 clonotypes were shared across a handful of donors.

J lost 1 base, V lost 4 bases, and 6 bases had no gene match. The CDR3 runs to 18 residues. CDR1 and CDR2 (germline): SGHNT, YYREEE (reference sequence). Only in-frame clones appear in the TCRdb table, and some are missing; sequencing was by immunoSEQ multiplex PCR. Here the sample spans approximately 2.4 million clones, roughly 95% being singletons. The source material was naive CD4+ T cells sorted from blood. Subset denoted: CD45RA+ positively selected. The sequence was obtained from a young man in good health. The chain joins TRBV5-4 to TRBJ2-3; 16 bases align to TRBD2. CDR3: CASSTGTSGRGGTDTQYF. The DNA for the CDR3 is TGTGCCAGCAGCACCGGGACTAGCGGGAGGGGAGGCACAGATACGCAGTATTTT.